This TCR beta chain stems from a study of blood T cell repertoires in COVID-19. Study summary: Samples taken during acute and convalescent COVID-19 were collected in the United States, Italy and Spain. Sample material is recorded as cDNA or gDNA derived from T cells, B-cell-depleted T cells, or PBMCs.

The CDR3 sequence is 15 residues long. The V and J ends lost 1 base and 7 bases, in that order; junction bases with no gene match: 6. CDR1 is SEHNR and CDR2 is FQNEAQ in the germline V gene (reference sequence). Study processing details: Reference gene primer amplification gave estimated nucleated cell counts. Profiled with immunoSEQ multiplex PCR; TCRdb holds only in-frame clones, not every one. The D gene and trimming were derived from the DNA, and the V and J assignments and clone size from that table. The top ten clones hold about 4.1% of a sample with some 43,000 clones, about four fifths of them seen once.

Sequences were obtained from peripheral blood. The rearrangement links TRBV7-9 to TRBJ1-3; 8 bases align to TRBD1. The source of this sequence is a man aged 45-60 years with active COVID-19. CDR3 in amino acids: CASSLDGQGSNTIYF. The CDR3 DNA reads TGTGCCAGCAGCTTAGATGGACAGGGCTCGAACACCATATATTTT. Together with reference TRBV7-9 and TRBJ1-3, the CDR3 gives the full variable domain: DTGVSQNPRHKITKRGQNVTFRCDPISEHNRLYWYRQTLGQGPEFLTYFQNEAQLEKSRLLSDRFSAERPKGSFSTLEIQRTEQGDSAMYLCASSLDGQGSNTIYFGEGSWLTVV.